These T cell receptor beta chains were read from a single sample in a study of blood T cell repertoires in COVID-19. Only in-frame clones appear in the TCRdb table, and some are missing; sequencing was by immunoSEQ multiplex PCR. The sample shows hundreds of thousands of clones, 70% to 90% of them seen only once. The specimen was peripheral blood. The source of these receptors is a woman aged 50 to 65 with COVID-19, enrolled during active disease. CDR3s include the opening cysteine and the closing phenylalanine or tryptophan. D genes are given only for firm matches. Some rows have no size entry. The others give once, few or many, or a class for an expanded clone.

abundance	d_gene	v_gene	j_gene	CDR3aa
.	.	TRBV2	TRBJ1-2	CASRAAGGGYGYTF
.	TRBD1	TRBV9	TRBJ1-1	CASSKAFIQGRTPLGAFF
.	TRBD2	TRBV5-1	TRBJ2-3	CASSSTSGVLNTQYF
.	TRBD2	TRBV27	TRBJ2-1	CASSSSTGRGVNEQFF
.	.	TRBV30	TRBJ1-5	CAWSVRGVYNQPQHF
.	.	TRBV12-3/TRBV12-4	TRBJ1-2	CASSFHSRGGYTF
.	.	TRBV6-5	TRBJ2-7	CASSYSAGGVYEQYF
.	TRBD1	TRBV11-2	TRBJ2-3	CASSWTGTTDTQYF
.	TRBD1	TRBV4-1	TRBJ1-5	CASSQAPTGGGNQPQHF
once	TRBD1	TRBV28	TRBJ1-2	CASSEGAIPGYTF
few	.	TRBV11-2	TRBJ2-3	CASSLLGQGSSTDTQYF
.	.	TRBV1	TRBJ2-1	CTSSRSGGSYNEQFF
.	.	TRBV27	TRBJ1-5	CASSSSRGVGQPQHF
once	TRBD1	TRBV18	TRBJ1-1	CASSPTGTGVNTEAFF
.	.	TRBV2	TRBJ1-1	CASRDPGHKRGEAFF
.	TRBD1	TRBV10-3	TRBJ1-3	CAISRGGQGGRNTIYF
.	TRBD2	TRBV5-1	TRBJ2-1	CASSLNPSGSGGHNEQFF